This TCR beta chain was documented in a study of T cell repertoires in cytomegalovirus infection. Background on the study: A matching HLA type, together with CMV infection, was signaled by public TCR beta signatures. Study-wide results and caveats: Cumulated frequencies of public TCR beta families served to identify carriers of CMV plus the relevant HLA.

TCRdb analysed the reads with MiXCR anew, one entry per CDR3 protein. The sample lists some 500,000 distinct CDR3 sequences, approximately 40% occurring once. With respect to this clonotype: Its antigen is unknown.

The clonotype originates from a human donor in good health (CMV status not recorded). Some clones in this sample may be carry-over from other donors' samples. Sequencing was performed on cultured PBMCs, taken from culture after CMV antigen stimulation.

For the CDR3, the DNA is TGTGCCAGCAGTGAACTGAGACACCGATTAGAGTCACCCCTCCACTTT. Encoded protein: CASSELRHRLESPLHF. The V gene is TRBV6-1, the J gene TRBJ1-6, with unresolved D. The V gene's germline CDR1 is MNHNS and CDR2 SASEGT. The V end was cut by 2 bases, the J end by 10 bases, with 18 bases between. CDR3 length: 16 amino acids.